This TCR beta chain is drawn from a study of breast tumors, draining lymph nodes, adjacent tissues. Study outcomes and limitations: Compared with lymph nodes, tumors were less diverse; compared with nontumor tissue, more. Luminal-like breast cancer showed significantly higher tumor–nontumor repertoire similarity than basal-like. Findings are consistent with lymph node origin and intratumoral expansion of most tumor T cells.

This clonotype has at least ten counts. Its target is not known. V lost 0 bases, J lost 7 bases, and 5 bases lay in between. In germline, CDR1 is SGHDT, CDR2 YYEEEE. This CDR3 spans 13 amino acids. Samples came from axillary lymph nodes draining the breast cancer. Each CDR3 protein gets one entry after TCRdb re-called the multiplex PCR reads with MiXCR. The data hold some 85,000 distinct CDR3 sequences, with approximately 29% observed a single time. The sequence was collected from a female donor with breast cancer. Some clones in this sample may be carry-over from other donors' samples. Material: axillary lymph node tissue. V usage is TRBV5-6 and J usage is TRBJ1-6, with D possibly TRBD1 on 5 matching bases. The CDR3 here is CASSLDRNSPLHF. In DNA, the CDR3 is TGTGCCAGCAGCTTGGACAGGAATTCACCCCTCCACTTT.